Following are 10 T cell receptor beta chains from one sample sequenced in a study of blood T cell repertoires in COVID-19. The repertoire was sequenced with immunoSEQ multiplex PCR; TCRdb's copy has only in-frame clones and lacks some. The data show over 150,000 clones, with 83% seen just once and around an eighth held by the top ten. Sequences were obtained from peripheral blood. These receptors were obtained from a woman aged 55-70 years with COVID-19, enrolled during active disease.

The chain carries TRBV3-1 (or the pseudogene TRBV3-2) and TRBJ1-5, with D possibly being TRBD1 (5 bases). CDR3 size: 16 residues. CDR1 is LGHDT and CDR2 is YNNKEL in the germline V gene (reference sequence). The V gene lost 1 base and the J gene lost 7 bases, with 17 bases spanning the gap. DNA of the CDR3: TGTGCCAGCAGCCAAGGTCGCAGGGAGGGGAACCAGCCCCAGCATTTT. It is translated as CASSQGRREGNQPQHF.

The V call is TRBV5-1, the J call TRBJ2-2, with 11 bases lining up with TRBD1. V shed 6 bases and J 7 bases; nucleotides not matched to a gene: 8. The CDR3 sequence is 15 residues long. Germline V gene sequence: CDR1 SGHRS, CDR2 YFSETQ. CDR3 amino acids: CASTSRTGGFGELFF. DNA of the CDR3: TGCGCCAGCACTTCCAGGACAGGGGGCTTCGGGGAGCTGTTTTTT.

Of note for this clone: The identical CDR3 is also encoded by other nucleotide sequences in the sample. This chain uses TRBV18 with TRBJ2-7, with D tentatively TRBD1 (6 bases). The V and J ends lost 0 bases and 3 bases respectively, with 6 bases between them. The CDR3 extends over 13 amino acids. CDR1 and CDR2 from the germline V gene are KGHSH and LQKENI. Here the CDR3 reads CASSPPGGYEQYF. The CDR3 DNA sequence: TGTGCCAGCTCACCACCAGGGGGCTACGAGCAGTACTTC.

The chain couples TRBV2 to TRBJ2-1; D is possibly TRBD2 (6 bases). V lost 8 bases to trimming and J lost 2 bases, with 10 bases between them. This CDR3 has 13 residues. Germline CDR1 is SNHLY and CDR2 is FYNNEI. The CDR3 is CASSGEAYNEQFF. The CDR3 DNA reads TGTGCCAGCTCGGGGGAAGCCTACAATGAGCAGTTCTTC.

This chain uses TRBV9 with TRBJ2-2; 7 positions match TRBD1. Looked up from germline, CDR1 is SGDLS and CDR2 is YYNGEE. The CDR3 runs 17 residues. J was trimmed by 5 bases and V by 1 base; bases with no gene match: 11. The CDR3 DNA is TGTGCCAGCAGCGTATTTGGGAGACAGGGTGGAACCGGGGAGCTGTTTTTT. It translates to CASSVFGRQGGTGELFF.

The V and J genes are TRBV19 and TRBJ1-3; D gene ambiguous. The CDR3 extends over 14 amino acids. V shed 8 bases and J shed 0 bases, with 11 bases lying between them. CDR1 is LNHDA and CDR2 is SQIVND in the germline V gene (reference sequence). The CDR3 DNA is TGTGCCAGTCGCGGGCCCCACTCTGGAAACACCATATATTTT. Translation gives CASRGPHSGNTIYF.

The V and J genes are TRBV6-5 and TRBJ1-1; D is possibly TRBD1 (6 bases). The V and J ends lost 7 bases and 10 bases respectively, with 19 bases between them. In germline, CDR1 is MNHEY, CDR2 SVGAGI. The CDR3 sequence is 13 residues long. This chain's CDR3 is CASTPTGTKRAFF. The CDR3 nucleotides are TGTGCCAGCACCCCCACGGGGACAAAGAGAGCTTTCTTT.

This clone was seen a single time. The V gene is TRBV6-1, the J gene TRBJ1-5; D not resolved. Germline V lookup: CDR1 MNHNS, CDR2 SASEGT. The CDR3 extends over 15 amino acids. The germline V and J ends were trimmed by 1 base and 2 bases, with 9 bases remaining between them. The CDR3 loop is CASSEVADRNQPQHF. DNA for the CDR3: TGTGCCAGCAGTGAAGTGGCCGATCGCAATCAGCCCCAGCATTTT.

This chain uses TRBV6-1 with TRBJ2-3, with a tentative D call TRBD2 (5 bases). V was shortened by 2 bases and J by 0 bases, with 9 bases between the two germline ends. Germline-derived CDR1 and CDR2 are MNHNS and SASEGT. This CDR3 contains 15 residues. The CDR3: CASSETRGSTDTQYF. The CDR3 DNA reads as TGTGCCAGCAGTGAAACCCGGGGAAGCACAGATACGCAGTATTTT.

The V gene is TRBV5-1, the J gene TRBJ2-2; the match to TRBD2 covers 9 bases. The V segment lost 3 bases and the J segment 5 bases; nucleotides outside the gene matches: 5. The germline V gene encodes CDR1 SGHRS and CDR2 YFSETQ. This CDR3 is built from 15 residues. This chain's CDR3 is CASSSAAGGTGELFF. CDR3 nucleotide sequence: TGCGCCAGCAGCTCCGCCGCGGGGGGGACCGGGGAGCTGTTTTTT.